This TCR beta chain was captured in a study of shared clonotypes between healthy human individuals. Study observations and caveats: Blood was the sole source, and tissue repertoires probably differ. Clonotype sharing levels among donors were expected to vary with sequencing depth.

As regards this clone: Its antigen remains unidentified.

Looked up from germline, CDR1 is SGHRS and CDR2 is YFSETQ. V was pared by 4 bases and J by 1 base, with 14 bases between. The CDR3 length is 15 residues. Genomic DNA of each subset was evenly split across several immunoSEQ plates. Some clones are missing from TCRdb's copy, which holds only in-frame ones; the method was immunoSEQ multiplex PCR. The data contain approximately 500,000 clones, 78% of them singletons. The sequence derives from a woman aged 40 to 50 in good health. Some clones in this sample may be carry-over from other donors' samples. Sequencing was done on a sample of PBMCs. The V and J genes are TRBV5-1 and TRBJ1-1, with D possibly matching TRBD1 (5 bases). This CDR3 is CASSQLGGRNTEAFF. CDR3 DNA sequence: TGCGCCAGCAGCCAACTGGGGGGACGGAACACTGAAGCTTTCTTT.